This T cell receptor beta chain comes out of a study of T-cell reconstitution after alpha-beta-depleted transplantation in children. Notes on the study in general: T-cell numbers and diversity one year post-transplant derived largely from freshly generated T cells. Several hundred expanded graft clones reportedly were the source of alpha-beta T cells about two months after transplant.

Unique molecular identifiers were incorporated when the TCRbeta library was constructed. TCRdb passed the PCR reads through MiXCR, listing each CDR3 protein once. The sample has 250,000 to 300,000 distinct CDR3 sequences, about a tenth seen once. CDR1 SGHKS and CDR2 YYEKEE come from the germline V gene (reference sequence). V trimming: 3 bases; J trimming: 7 bases; junction bases outside the gene matches: 11. The CDR3 has 15 amino acids. Comment on this clonotype: Its antigen is not known.

The chain couples TRBV5-5 to TRBJ2-7; 9 bases agree with TRBD1. This sample comprised PBMCs, obtained before TCRalphabeta/CD19-depleted stem cell transplant. The receptor's source is a boy under three years old with acute myeloid leukemia, due to receive a stem cell transplant. In DNA, the CDR3 is TGTGCCAGCAGCTCCCAGACAGGGGGGCCGGGGGAGCAGTACTTC. Translation: CASSSQTGGPGEQYF. Full variable domain (remainder filled in from reference TRBV5-5 and TRBJ2-7): DAGVTQSPTHLIKTRGQQVTLRCSPISGHKSVSWYQQVLGQGPQFIFQYYEKEERGRGNFPDRFSARQFPNYSSELNVNALLLGDSALYLCASSSQTGGPGEQYFGPGTRLTVT.